The sequence of this T cell receptor (beta chain) was determined in a study of human CD8 memory T cell subsets. Study results and caveats: Higher diversity in stem-like memory T cells than in precursor exhausted T cells was suggested by Chao1 estimates.

The CDR3 runs 14 residues. Per germline, CDR1 DFQATT and CDR2 SNEGSKA (reference sequence). Investigators built TCR beta libraries using UMI-labeled 5' RACE. TCRdb re-called the 5' RACE reads; every CDR3 protein appears as one record, without DNA. The sample includes about 6,500 distinct CDR3 sequences. Concerning this clonotype itself: The target antigen is unknown.

Stem-like memory CD8+ T cells (TSTEM) were CCR7+ PD-1- TIGIT-. The authors obtained RNA from duplicate vials, each holding 150,000 sorted CD8+ T cells, for every subset. The rearrangement uses TRBV20-1 and TRBJ2-1. This TCR derives from a human donor in good health. The sample was CD8+ stem-like memory T cells (TSCM and TCM) sorted from PBMCs. Subset reported: stem-like memory CD8 T cells (TSTEM), CCR7+ PD-1- TIGIT-. CDR3 in amino acids: CSAHDLTGVNEQFF.